These 7 T cell receptor beta chains came from one sample sequenced in a study of post-analysis software for immune sequencing data. Included in the TCR beta cDNA libraries were unique molecular identifiers. One entry per CDR3 protein, called by TCRdb with MiXCR from the PCR reads. The sample lists fewer than 850,000 distinct CDR3 sequences; about 27% were seen once. No antigens are known for them. General study findings and limits: A few TRBV segments occurring more often in patients than controls included TRBV5-6, TRBV5-1 and TRBV20-1.

The sample taken for sequencing was blood. The receptors shown here come from a girl aged 10-17 years with multiple sclerosis.

About this clonotype itself: The CDR3 ends on some other residue instead of the conserved phenylalanine or tryptophan, so this is likely a read error. The CDR3 reads CASSPLSTGDGTDTQYC. The CDR3 DNA reads TGCGCCAGCAGCCCTCTATCGACAGGGGACGGCACAGATACGCAGTATTGT. This chain uses TRBV4-3 with TRBJ2-3, with TRBD1 matching 8 bases. Trimming removed 4 bases from V and 1 base from J; junction bases left unmatched: 10. The CDR3 is 17 amino acids. Germline-derived CDR1 and CDR2 are LGHNA and YSLEER.

This clonotype appeared a few times. The chain recombines TRBV29-1 with TRBJ2-1, with TRBD2 matching over 7 bases. Germline V gives CDR1 SQVTM, CDR2 ANQGSEA. The CDR3 contains 14 residues. Trimming cost V 3 bases and J 6 bases; bases outside gene matches: 8. The CDR3 loop is CSVEGGSKSNEQFF. The DNA for the CDR3 is TGCAGCGTTGAGGGCGGGAGCAAGAGCAATGAGCAGTTCTTC.

V usage is TRBV20-1 and J usage is TRBJ2-3; 9 positions agree with TRBD1. The CDR3 length is 14 residues. J lost 3 bases, V lost 6 bases, and 7 bases had no gene match. Germline assignment: CDR1 DFQATT and CDR2 SNEGSKA (reference sequence). The CDR3 DNA sequence: TGCAGTGCCCCGGGACAGGGAGCGACAGATACGCAGTATTTT. It specifies CSAPGQGATDTQYF.

In its sample, this clonotype was seen a few times. J is TRBJ2-7 and V is TRBV7-9; 7 nucleotides align to TRBD1. Germline V gives CDR1 SEHNR, CDR2 FQNEAQ (reference sequence). With V trimmed by 5 bases and J by 6 bases, 7 bases remained unmatched. The CDR3 extends over 13 amino acids. The CDR3 reads CASSLQGSTEQYF. The CDR3, as DNA: TGTGCCAGCAGCCTACAGGGGTCTACCGAGCAGTACTTC.

The chain combines TRBV12-3 or TRBV12-4 with TRBJ2-3; D might be TRBD2 (5 bases). The CDR3 is made up of 17 amino acids. V was clipped by 3 bases and J by 1 base, with 17 bases between them. The CDR3 DNA is TGTGCCAGCAGTTTTGGCCGTTGGAGGATTCGCACAGATACGCAGTATTTT. This codes for CASSFGRWRIRTDTQYF.

This clonotype occurred a few times. The chain carries TRBV15 and TRBJ1-4; unclear D gene. The CDR3 runs 13 residues. Trimming stripped 7 bases from V and 5 bases from J, with 11 bases between. From germline, CDR1 is LNHNV and CDR2 YYDKDF (reference sequence). CDR3 amino acids: CATTSQPNEKLFF. The CDR3, as DNA: TGTGCCACCACAAGTCAGCCGAATGAAAAACTGTTTTTT.

This chain joins TRBV28 and TRBJ1-1, with a tentative D call TRBD1 (6 bases). CDR1 is MDHEN and CDR2 is SYDVKM in the germline V gene. The CDR3 length is 12 residues. V was trimmed by 5 bases and J by 4 bases, leaving 8 bases between them. DNA of the CDR3: TGTGCCAGCAGTCCGGACAGCACTGAAGCTTTCTTT. Residues: CASSPDSTEAFF.